Reported below is one TCR beta chain. The data were obtained in a study of identical twins. All donors were healthy Caucasians. TCRdb redid the calling of the 5' RACE reads with MiXCR, one entry per CDR3 protein. The profile covers about 790,000 distinct CDR3 sequences, with 18% appearing a single time and roughly 13% taken by the ten largest. V lost 5 bases and J lost 3, with 13 bases in between. This CDR3 is 14 amino acids long. Germline loops: CDR1 DFQATT, CDR2 SNEGSKA (reference sequence). This sample was also put to use in a study of T cells expressing NK-cell markers. From that report: Among eight sequenced donors, seven carried HCMV seropositivity while one was seronegative.

Sequenced material: PBMCs. The origin of this receptor is a woman under 30 in good health. The chain recombines TRBV20-1 with TRBJ2-2; tentatively, D is TRBD1 (6 bases). The CDR3 coding sequence is TGCAGTGCTCCTATGCAGGGGTACACCGGGGAGCTGTTTTTT. This translates into CSAPMQGYTGELFF.